Described below is a single T cell receptor beta chain sequence and its context. Its specificity is unknown. The entry originates in a study of shared clonotypes between healthy human individuals. Findings and caveats of the study: Non-shared clonotypes had lower generation probabilities than those shared by all four donors.

The donors were all Caucasian adults (living in Nashville, Tennessee). The method was immunoSEQ multiplex PCR; TCRdb's version includes in-frame clones alone and lacks a portion of them. The profile shows a few million clones, more than 90% of them singletons. The CDR3 loop spans 13 amino acids. CDR1 is MNHNS, CDR2 SASEGT, per germline. J gave up 6 bases and V 4 bases, and 5 bases lay outside the gene matches. V and J are TRBV6-1 and TRBJ2-5; 7 bases align to TRBD2. The TCR comes from a man between 18 and 35 years old in good health. Sequencing was carried out using naive CD4+ T cells sorted from blood. As for subset: CD45RA+ positively selected. CDR3 coding DNA: TGTGCCAGCAGTGCCGGACTAGAAAAGACCCAGTACTTC. Protein sequence: CASSAGLEKTQYF.